This T cell receptor beta chain was observed in a study of cytomegalovirus exposure and HLA in healthy donors. Study context: Clustering assigned about 76% of the 350 to 400 genotyped donors to the Caucasian-associated ancestry cluster. Regarding the study as a whole: Reported findings show TCR beta sequences accurately forecast HLA-A and HLA-B alleles in most subjects. Presence/absence comparisons presumed near-even sequencing depth among donors.

This clone was recorded a few times. As yet, its antigen is unknown. Primers included in the PCR were 60 Vbeta and 13 Jbeta primers. Repertoires were generated with immunoSEQ multiplex PCR, while TCRdb's copy carries only in-frame clones and drops some. The data hold under 120,000 clones, with 70% observed a single time. This CDR3 is built from 15 residues. Germline V lookup: CDR1 SGHVS, CDR2 FQNEAQ. Trimming stripped 5 bases from V and 3 bases from J, with 17 bases between. The receptor comes from a man aged 40-49 years in good health and CMV-seropositive. The rearrangement uses TRBV7-8 and TRBJ2-7, with a possible D match to TRBD1 (5 bases). Material: PBMCs. CDR3 loop: CASSQTETDIYEQYF. CDR3 coding DNA: TGTGCCAGCAGCCAAACGGAGACAGATATCTACGAGCAGTACTTC.